Listed here are 21 T cell receptor beta chains from one sample, sequenced in a study of T cells in Graves' hyperthyroidism and ophthalmopathy. TCR beta CDR3 sequences were amplified from RNA transcripts. The HTBI primer set drove a first-round RT-PCR of the TCR CDR3. TCRdb independently ran MiXCR on the multiplex PCR reads; one entry per CDR3 protein. The sample has about 480,000 distinct CDR3 sequences; around an eighth are singletons. Sequencing was done on a sample of blood. The receptors were sampled from a woman aged 18-30 years with Graves' hyperthyroidism.

The sample holds a few counts of this clonotype. The rearrangement links TRBV5-1 to TRBJ1-4, with D tentatively TRBD1 (5 bases). The germline V and J ends were trimmed by 6 bases and 0 bases, with 9 bases remaining between them. The germline V gene has CDR1 SGHRS and CDR2 YFSETQ. The CDR3 has 14 residues. CDR3: CASTPGATNEKLFF. The CDR3 DNA sequence: TGCGCCAGCACTCCGGGGGCAACTAATGAAAAACTGTTTTTT.

In the case of this clonotype: A much larger clonotype is one base distant, so this may be a read error. V and J are TRBV30 and TRBJ1-1; D is unresolved. Germline CDR1 GTSNPN, CDR2 SVGIG (reference sequence). CDR3 length equals 11 residues. CDR3 sequence (DNA): TGTGTCTGGAGTGCGAACACTGAAGCTTTCTTT. Its translation: CVWSANTEAFF.

On this clonotype itself: Its ends do not fully match the called genes, so a read error is possible. This chain connects TRBV7-9 to TRBJ2-1, with 7 nucleotides matching TRBD1. CDR1 is SEHNR and CDR2 is FQNEAQ in the germline V gene (reference sequence). The CDR3 is made up of 14 amino acids. CDR3 sequence: CVSSDGDRDNEQFF. The CDR3, as DNA: TGTGTCAGCAGCGACGGGGACAGAGACAATGAGCAGTTCTTC.

Written as DNA, the CDR3 is TGTGCCAGCAGCTTGTTGGGACAGATGAATGAAAAACTGTTTTTT. It is translated as CASSLLGQMNEKLFF. The rearrangement uses TRBV7-9 and TRBJ1-4, with 7 bases aligning to TRBD1. This CDR3 region has 15 residues. V trimming: 3 bases; J trimming: 5 bases; junction bases outside the gene matches: 6. The germline V gene encodes CDR1 SEHNR and CDR2 FQNEAQ (reference sequence). Together with reference TRBV7-9 and TRBJ1-4, the CDR3 gives the full variable domain: DTGVSQNPRHKITKRGQNVTFRCDPISEHNRLYWYRQTLGQGPEFLTYFQNEAQLEKSRLLSDRFSAERPKGSFSTLEIQRTEQGDSAMYLCASSLLGQMNEKLFFGSGTQLSVL.

This clonotype was detected many times. The gene calls are TRBV7-8 and TRBJ2-3; tentative D call: TRBD2 (7 bases). V was pared by 3 bases and J by 5 bases, with 12 bases between. CDR1 and CDR2 (germline): SGHVS, FQNEAQ. The CDR3 spans 14 residues. CDR3 loop: CASSFRGAEDTQYF. CDR3 DNA: TGTGCCAGCAGCTTTCGGGGGGCTGAAGATACGCAGTATTTT.

About this clonotype: The junction and the germline gene differ at one end; a read error may be behind it. This rearrangement joins TRBV19 to TRBJ1-1, with unresolved D. Germline V lookup: CDR1 LNHDA, CDR2 SQIVND (reference sequence). CDR3 length equals 13 residues. The CDR3 is CASSIGVATGAFF. DNA of the CDR3: TGTGCCAGTAGTATAGGAGTAGCCACTGGAGCTTTCTTT.

The chain couples TRBV24-1 to TRBJ2-2; 8 bases are a match to TRBD2. J was trimmed by 13 bases and V by 1 base; bases with no gene match: 16. CDR3 length: 17 residues. In germline, CDR1 is KGHDR, CDR2 SFDVKD. The CDR3 spells CATSDFSGDTGGGMLFF. The CDR3 DNA is TGTGCCACCAGTGATTTCTCGGGAGACACCGGGGGGGGGATGCTGTTTTTT.

There are many counts of this clonotype. The chain uses TRBV3-1 and TRBJ2-3, with 9 nucleotides matching TRBD1. Trimming at V came to 1 base and at J to 2 bases, leaving 4 bases not matched to a gene. The CDR3 sequence is 16 residues long. The V gene's germline CDR1 is LGHDT and CDR2 YNNKEL (reference sequence). This CDR3 reads CASSQGTGVDTDTQYF. CDR3 coding DNA: TGTGCCAGCAGCCAAGGGACAGGGGTTGACACAGATACGCAGTATTTT.

This clonotype was observed a handful of times. The chain combines TRBV4-1 with TRBJ2-5, with TRBD2 matching over 9 bases. This CDR3 is built from 16 residues. The V gene's germline CDR1 is MGHRA and CDR2 YSYEKL. V lost 6 bases and J lost 5; bases outside the gene matches: 13. In DNA, the CDR3 is TGCGCCAGCAGACGTATGGGGCTAGCGGGATGGGAGACCCAGTACTTC. It yields the protein CASRRMGLAGWETQYF.

This clonotype was observed at least ten times. The chain has TRBV6-2 or TRBV6-3 and TRBJ2-7, with TRBD2 identical over 11 bases. Trimming took 4 bases from V and 9 from J; bases not matched to a gene: 5. The CDR3 spans 13 residues. Germline CDR1 reads MNHEY; CDR2 reads SVGEGT. CDR3 in DNA: TGTGCCAGCAGTTCTAGCGGGAGGTCCGGGCAGTACTTC. It specifies CASSSSGRSGQYF.

The chain carries TRBV12-3 or TRBV12-4 and TRBJ1-2; D remains unclear. There are 12 residues in the CDR3. Trimming took off 2 bases at V and 6 bases at J, with 7 bases between the two ends. For the CDR3, the DNA is TGTGCCAGCAGTTTAAACACGAATGGCTACACCTTC. Its translation: CASSLNTNGYTF.

A few counts support this clonotype. The chain employs TRBV20-1 and TRBJ2-1; D may be TRBD1 or TRBD2 (5 bases each). The CDR3 covers 13 residues. V dropped 6 bases and J dropped 8 bases, with 17 bases sitting between them. Looked up from germline, CDR1 is DFQATT and CDR2 is SNEGSKA (reference sequence). In DNA form, the CDR3 reads TGCAGTGCAAAGCGGTTGAGAGGGGATGAGCAGTTCTTC. It codes for CSAKRLRGDEQFF.

The J gene is TRBJ2-4, the V gene TRBV11-2; 10 bases agree with TRBD1. Trimming at V came to 4 bases and at J to 9 bases, leaving 9 bases not matched to a gene. From germline, CDR1 is SGHAT and CDR2 FQNNGV. CDR3 length: 15 residues. In nucleotides, the CDR3 is TGTGCCAGCAGCTCGACGGGACAGGGGTCGGGCATTCAGTACTTC. Encoded protein: CASSSTGQGSGIQYF.

At least ten counts were recorded for this clonotype. The V and J genes are TRBV27 and TRBJ1-4, with TRBD1 identical over 7 bases. This CDR3 region has 15 residues. J was trimmed by 3 bases and V by 5 bases; bases with no gene match: 6. CDR1 and CDR2 from the germline V gene are MNHEY and SMNVEV (reference sequence). Here the CDR3 reads CASSTSTGPNEKLFF. The CDR3, as DNA: TGTGCCAGCAGTACCTCGACAGGGCCTAATGAAAAACTGTTTTTT.

V and J are TRBV29-1 and TRBJ1-1; D possibly corresponds to TRBD1 (5 bases). In germline, CDR1 is SQVTM, CDR2 ANQGSEA. The V gene lost 4 bases and the J gene lost 5 bases, with 17 bases spanning the gap. The CDR3 covers 14 residues. CDR3 in amino acids: CSVVDRGGTTEAFF. DNA of the CDR3: TGCAGCGTTGTTGACCGGGGCGGGACGACTGAAGCTTTCTTT.

The chain links TRBV29-1 to TRBJ1-2, with TRBD1 identical over 7 bases. The V segment lost 6 bases and the J segment 2 bases; nucleotides outside the gene matches: 6. This CDR3 region has 13 residues. The V gene's germline CDR1 is SQVTM and CDR2 ANQGSEA. The DNA for the CDR3 is TGCAGCGTGGCACCGGACAGGAACTATGGCTACACCTTC. Amino acids: CSVAPDRNYGYTF.

This clonotype was observed many times. J is TRBJ1-1 and V is TRBV24-1, with a weak D call TRBD1 (6 bases). V was pared by 1 base and J by 8 bases, with 10 bases between. This CDR3 comprises 13 residues. Looked up from germline, CDR1 is KGHDR and CDR2 is SFDVKD. CDR3 protein: CATSDFQGREAFF. For the CDR3, the DNA is TGTGCCACCAGTGATTTTCAGGGGCGGGAAGCTTTCTTT.

This clonotype was seen only a few times. J is TRBJ2-5 and V is TRBV4-2; maybe TRBD2 (6 bases). V lost 3 bases, J lost 2 bases, and 13 bases lay in between. The CDR3 runs 15 residues. The germline gives CDR1 LGHNA, CDR2 YNFKEQ. The CDR3 loop is CASSQGSSEQETQYF. CDR3 DNA sequence: TGTGCCAGCAGCCAGGGGTCTAGCGAACAAGAGACCCAGTACTTC.

This clonotype was recorded at least ten times. The chain has TRBV30 and TRBJ1-1, with D tentatively TRBD1 (5 bases). In germline, CDR1 is GTSNPN, CDR2 SVGIG (reference sequence). CDR3 length: 13 residues. The V gene lost 2 bases and the J gene lost 1 base, with 8 bases spanning the gap. CDR3 protein: CAWSHRSNTEAFF. The CDR3 region has the DNA TGTGCCTGGAGTCACAGGTCGAACACTGAAGCTTTCTTT.

V and J are TRBV7-2 and TRBJ2-3; TRBD2 agrees at 13 bases. The CDR3 contains 16 residues. Trimming cost V 4 bases and J 5 bases; bases outside gene matches: 6. From germline, CDR1 is SGHTA and CDR2 FQGNSA. The CDR3 DNA sequence: TGTGCCAGCAGCTACCGACTAGCGGGAGGTGGAGATACGCAGTATTTT. The encoded protein is CASSYRLAGGGDTQYF.

A few counts support this clonotype. The junction departs from germline at one end; a sequencing error may be responsible. The genes are TRBV6-6 and TRBJ2-2; weak D call: TRBD2 (5 bases). In germline, CDR1 is MNHNY, CDR2 SVGAGI (reference sequence). The CDR3 totals 13 residues. CDR3 amino acids: CASNYSGTGELFF. CDR3 DNA: TGTGCCAGCAATTACTCGGGGACCGGGGAGCTGTTTTTT.